Below, one T cell receptor beta chain is given with its context. The sample is drawn from a study of T cells after somatic rescue of genetic block. Germline assignment: CDR1 SGHNT and CDR2 YYREEE (reference sequence). The CDR3 consists of 15 residues. V dropped 0 bases and J dropped 3 bases, with 11 bases sitting between them. Produced via immunoSEQ multiplex PCR; TCRdb's table is partial and in-frame only. The sample shows approximately 88,000 clones, 85% to 90% of them seen only once. Sequencing was performed on peripheral blood mononuclear cells (PBMCs). The gene calls are TRBV5-4 and TRBJ2-3; maybe TRBD1 (6 bases). The TCR was taken from a woman younger than 30. The CDR3 DNA sequence: TGTGCCAGCAGCTTGGGACAGGTCCGAACAGATACGCAGTATTTT. As protein: CASSLGQVRTDTQYF.